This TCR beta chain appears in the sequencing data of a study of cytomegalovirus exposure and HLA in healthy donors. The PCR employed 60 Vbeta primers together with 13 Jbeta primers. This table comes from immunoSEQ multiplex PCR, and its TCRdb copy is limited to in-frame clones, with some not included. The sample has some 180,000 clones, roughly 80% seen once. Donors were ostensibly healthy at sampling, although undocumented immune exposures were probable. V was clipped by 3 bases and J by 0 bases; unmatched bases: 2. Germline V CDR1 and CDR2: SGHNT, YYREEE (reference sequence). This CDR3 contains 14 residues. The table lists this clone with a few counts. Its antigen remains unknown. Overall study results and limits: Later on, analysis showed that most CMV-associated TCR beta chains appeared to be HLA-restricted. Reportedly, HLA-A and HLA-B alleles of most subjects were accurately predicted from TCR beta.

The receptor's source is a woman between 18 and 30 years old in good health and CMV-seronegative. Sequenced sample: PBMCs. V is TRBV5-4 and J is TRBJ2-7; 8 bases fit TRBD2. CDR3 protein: CASSSGGISYEQYF. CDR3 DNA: TGTGCCAGCAGCTCGGGGGGGATCTCCTACGAGCAGTACTTC.